These 32 T cell receptor beta chains originate from one sample sequenced in a study of blood T cell repertoires in COVID-19. Profiling relied on immunoSEQ multiplex PCR, and the TCRdb table lists in-frame clones only, not all of them. The table lists around 180,000 clones, around 88% of them singletons. The sample comprised peripheral blood. These receptor sequences come from a woman aged 30 to 39 with acute or convalescent COVID-19.

The rearrangement links TRBV28 to TRBJ1-4; 7 bases fit TRBD1. In germline, CDR1 is MDHEN, CDR2 SYDVKM. The CDR3 has 13 amino acids. The J segment lost 8 bases and the V segment lost 7 bases, leaving 7 bases of the junction unmatched. CDR3 residues: CASTGGGGEKLFF. In nucleotides, the CDR3 is TGTGCCAGCACAGGGGGTGGAGGGGAAAAACTGTTTTTT.

The chain recombines TRBV29-1 with TRBJ2-6; the D is unclear. The CDR3 totals 13 residues. V was trimmed by 4 bases and J by 2 bases, leaving 6 bases between them. CDR1 and CDR2 from the germline V gene are SQVTM and ANQGSEA. The CDR3 nucleotides read TGCAGCGTTGGAACAGCTGGGGCCAACGTCCTGACTTTC. Translating it yields CSVGTAGANVLTF.

The chain uses TRBV14 and TRBJ1-1; D gene unclear. CDR1 is SGHDN and CDR2 is FVKESK in the germline V gene. The V gene lost 4 bases and the J gene lost 1 base, with 10 bases spanning the gap. CDR3 length: 14 residues. CDR3 sequence (DNA): TGTGCCAGCAGCCGGACGGGAGAGAACACTGAAGCTTTCTTT. It translates to CASSRTGENTEAFF.

The chain combines TRBV6-6 with TRBJ2-1; D possibly corresponds to TRBD2 (6 bases). Germline V gives CDR1 MNHNY, CDR2 SVGAGI (reference sequence). The CDR3 is 16 amino acids. Trimming took off 5 bases at V and 4 bases at J, with 18 bases between the two ends. For the CDR3, the DNA is TGTGCCAGCAGTCCCCGCGGGGCCCTGGGGTACAATGAGCAGTTCTTC. Residues: CASSPRGALGYNEQFF.

V is TRBV4-1 and J is TRBJ2-7; TRBD2 matches 10 bases. Germline V lookup: CDR1 MGHRA, CDR2 YSYEKL. The CDR3 sequence is 15 residues long. V lost 1 base and J lost 6; bases outside the gene matches: 6. The CDR3 protein is CASSQVSGRALEQYF. CDR3 DNA: TGCGCCAGCAGCCAAGTCAGCGGGAGGGCGCTCGAGCAGTACTTC.

The V and J genes are TRBV7-9 and TRBJ2-1; D may be TRBD2 (5 bases). Germline CDR1 reads SEHNR; CDR2 reads FQNEAQ (reference sequence). The CDR3 runs to 14 residues. V lost 1 base, J lost 9 bases, and 13 bases lay in between. The CDR3 spells CASSLVLAGGEQFF. The CDR3 region has the DNA TGTGCCAGCAGCTTAGTCCTAGCCGGTGGTGAGCAGTTCTTC.

This clone has more than one count but fewer than ten. The rearrangement joins TRBV30 to TRBJ1-6; 7 nucleotides align to TRBD1. V trimming: 3 bases; J trimming: 8 bases; junction bases outside the gene matches: 10. The CDR3 covers 15 residues. CDR1 is GTSNPN, CDR2 SVGIG, per germline (reference sequence). The chain's CDR3 is CAWRTDGTAYSPLHF. The CDR3 region has the DNA TGTGCCTGGAGGACCGACGGGACAGCATATTCACCCCTCCACTTT.

The V and J genes are TRBV6-6 and TRBJ2-5; the D gene is possibly TRBD1 (6 bases). The CDR3 covers 15 residues. Trimming cost V 6 bases and J 5 bases, with 19 bases left between them. The germline CDR1 and CDR2 sequences are MNHNY and SVGAGI (reference sequence). The CDR3 here is CASSSDSSRWETQYF. The CDR3 DNA sequence: TGTGCCAGCAGCTCGGACAGCAGCCGCTGGGAGACCCAGTACTTC.

This clone turned up a few times. This chain links TRBV5-5 with TRBJ2-2; possibly TRBD1 for D (5 bases). The V gene lost 1 base and the J gene lost 6 bases, with 7 bases spanning the gap. The germline V gene encodes CDR1 SGHKS and CDR2 YYEKEE (reference sequence). This CDR3 has 13 residues. CDR3: CASSLQGAGELFF. The DNA for the CDR3 is TGTGCCAGCAGCTTGCAGGGTGCCGGGGAGCTGTTTTTT.

This CDR3 is CASSFRENTEAFF. The CDR3, as DNA: TGTGCCAGCAGTTTTCGCGAGAACACTGAAGCTTTCTTT. The chain joins TRBV27 to TRBJ1-1; the D is unclear. The CDR3 runs to 13 residues. Germline V lookup: CDR1 MNHEY, CDR2 SMNVEV (reference sequence). The V and J ends lost 3 bases and 1 base respectively, with 6 bases between them.

V gene TRBV25-1 combines with J gene TRBJ2-7; D not resolved. V was cut by 2 bases and J by 1 base, with 9 bases left in between. Germline V CDR1 and CDR2: MGHDK, SYGVNS. The CDR3 covers 14 residues. The CDR3 nucleotides are TGTGCCAGCAGTGAAGCCACTCAATCCTACGAGCAGTACTTC. Amino acid sequence: CASSEATQSYEQYF.

This rearrangement joins TRBV4-1 to TRBJ2-3; TRBD2 matches at 8 bases. This CDR3 is built from 14 residues. Germline V gene sequence: CDR1 MGHRA, CDR2 YSYEKL. The chain's CDR3 is CAGGLREDADTQYF. The DNA for the CDR3 is TGCGCTGGGGGGTTGCGGGAGGATGCAGATACGCAGTATTTT.

This chain connects TRBV5-1 to TRBJ2-1; 10 nucleotides match TRBD2. Germline values: CDR1 SGHRS, CDR2 YFSETQ. There are 15 residues in the CDR3. V was pared by 2 bases and J by 8 bases, with 7 bases of the junction left unmatched. CDR3 sequence reads: CASSLRTSGWDEQFF. In DNA form, the CDR3 reads TGCGCCAGCAGCTTAAGGACTAGCGGTTGGGATGAGCAGTTCTTC.

CDR3 amino acids: CASSLLDRGNTIYF. For the CDR3, the DNA is TGTGCCAGCAGTTTGTTGGACAGGGGAAACACCATATATTTT. This chain connects TRBV28 to TRBJ1-3; 7 bases line up with TRBD1. Germline CDR1 reads MDHEN; CDR2 reads SYDVKM. This CDR3 spans 14 amino acids. Unmatched junction bases numbered 3, after V lost 3 bases and J lost 4 bases.

The gene calls are TRBV25-1 and TRBJ1-2, with 10 nucleotides matching TRBD1. The CDR3 length is 12 residues. Germline V gene data show CDR1 as MGHDK and CDR2 as SYGVNS. Here the CDR3 DNA reads TGTGCGGCCATGGACAGGGGGTATGGCTACACCTTC. Its translation is CAAMDRGYGYTF.

This clone has just one count. The chain joins TRBV4-1 to TRBJ1-5; D gene ambiguous. Trimming cost V 4 bases and J 7 bases, with 11 bases left between them. The germline CDR1 and CDR2 sequences are MGHRA and YSYEKL. The CDR3 extends over 13 amino acids. In DNA, the CDR3 is TGCGCCAGCAGCCCCAGACATCCCCAGCCCCAGCATTTT. Protein sequence: CASSPRHPQPQHF.

This clone has more than one count but fewer than ten. The rearrangement joins TRBV24-1 to TRBJ1-5; D unclear. Germline CDR1 KGHDR, CDR2 SFDVKD. Trimming left V 6 bases short and J 3 bases short, with 14 bases between. The CDR3 sequence is 15 residues long. Here the CDR3 reads CATSFIRRINQPQHF. In DNA, the CDR3 is TGTGCCACCAGTTTCATTAGGCGGATCAATCAGCCCCAGCATTTT.

This sequence joins TRBV20-1 and TRBJ2-7, with TRBD2 matching 7 bases. The V gene's germline CDR1 is DFQATT and CDR2 SNEGSKA (reference sequence). The J segment lost 13 bases and the V segment lost 3 bases, leaving 9 bases of the junction unmatched. This CDR3 contains 11 residues. The CDR3 DNA follows: TGCAGTGCTAGGGGCTTTAGCGGGCTTTACTTC. Protein sequence: CSARGFSGLYF.

The chain uses TRBV27 and TRBJ2-7, with 10 bases lining up with TRBD1. CDR3 length equals 15 residues. In germline, CDR1 is MNHEY, CDR2 SMNVEV (reference sequence). V trimming: 5 bases; J trimming: 7 bases; junction bases outside the gene matches: 11. CDR3 residues: CASSDQAGQGVEQYF. CDR3 in DNA: TGTGCCAGCAGTGATCAGGCTGGACAGGGGGTTGAGCAGTACTTC.

This rearrangement joins TRBV2 to TRBJ1-4; TRBD1 aligns across 9 bases. Germline V gene data show CDR1 as SNHLY and CDR2 as FYNNEI. The CDR3 contains 13 residues. The ends lost 6 bases at V and 8 bases at J; junction bases unmatched: 4. This CDR3 reads CASRQGAGEKLFF. The CDR3 DNA sequence: TGTGCCAGCAGACAGGGGGCTGGAGAAAAACTGTTTTTT.

V gene TRBV5-5 combines with J gene TRBJ2-3, with 11 bases that match TRBD2. Per germline, CDR1 SGHKS and CDR2 YYEKEE (reference sequence). Unmatched junction bases numbered 7, after V lost 0 bases and J lost 7 bases. The CDR3 covers 16 residues. The CDR3 loop is CASSLEVASGRYTQYF. CDR3 sequence (DNA): TGTGCCAGCAGCTTGGAAGTGGCTAGCGGGAGGTATACGCAGTATTTT.

The rearrangement uses TRBV2 and TRBJ2-1; D gene unclear. V dropped 1 base and J dropped 3 bases, with 13 bases sitting between them. This CDR3 is 16 amino acids long. Per germline, CDR1 SNHLY and CDR2 FYNNEI. The DNA of the CDR3 is TGTGCCAGCAGTGAAGGCTTTAGCCCCTACTACAATGAGCAGTTCTTC. Translated, it gives CASSEGFSPYYNEQFF.

The chain links TRBV7-9 to TRBJ1-3, with 9 bases lining up with TRBD1. Unmatched junction bases numbered 5, after V lost 7 bases and J lost 4 bases. Germline V gene data show CDR1 as SEHNR and CDR2 as FQNEAQ (reference sequence). This CDR3 region has 14 residues. For the CDR3, the DNA is TGTGCCAGCACACAGGGGGCTCAGGGAAACACCATATATTTT. It codes for CASTQGAQGNTIYF.

The chain couples TRBV5-1 to TRBJ2-1; TRBD2 matches at 8 bases. After removal of 5 bases from V and 9 bases from J, the junction contained 1 base not matched to a gene. Germline lookup yields CDR1 SGHRS and CDR2 YFSETQ. The CDR3 totals 11 residues. The CDR3 DNA reads as TGCGCCAGCAGACGGGAGGGTGAGCAGTTCTTC. It yields the protein CASRREGEQFF.

This sequence joins TRBV2 and TRBJ1-6, with D tentatively TRBD1 (5 bases). V was shortened by 4 bases and J by 10 bases, with 11 bases between the two germline ends. Germline CDR1 SNHLY, CDR2 FYNNEI. CDR3 length: 13 amino acids. This CDR3 is CASSVGGDSPLHF. CDR3 nucleotides: TGTGCCAGCAGTGTCGGGGGGGACTCACCCCTCCACTTT.

The V call is TRBV28, the J call TRBJ2-7, with 7 nucleotides matching TRBD2. V gave up 6 bases and J gave up 5 bases; unmatched junction bases: 10. Germline values: CDR1 MDHEN, CDR2 SYDVKM. This CDR3 is built from 14 residues. The CDR3 coding sequence is TGTGCCAGCAGCGAGATAAGCGGGAATAACGAGCAGTACTTC. Its protein product is CASSEISGNNEQYF.

The chain joins TRBV4-2 to TRBJ2-7; 9 bases are shared with TRBD2. The CDR3 covers 15 residues. With V trimmed by 3 bases and J by 9 bases, 12 bases remained unmatched. Germline lookup yields CDR1 LGHNA and CDR2 YNFKEQ. The CDR3 DNA reads as TGTGCCAGCAGCCAGGTAGCGGGAGATGGGGCAGGGCAGTACTTC. It encodes CASSQVAGDGAGQYF.

V gene TRBV5-1 combines with J gene TRBJ1-1; D not resolved. V was cut by 0 bases and J by 4 bases, with 10 bases left in between. CDR1 SGHRS and CDR2 YFSETQ come from the germline V gene. The CDR3 consists of 14 residues. The CDR3 reads CASSLEESGTEAFF. DNA of the CDR3: TGCGCCAGCAGCTTGGAGGAGTCGGGCACTGAAGCTTTCTTT.

CDR3 in DNA: TGTGCCAGCAGCAACGGACTTGTGGCCGGGGAGCTGTTTTTT. Translating gives CASSNGLVAGELFF. The V call is TRBV11-3, the J call TRBJ2-2; a possible D gene is TRBD2 (5 bases). Trimming shortened V by 5 bases and J by 6 bases, and 13 bases separated the two germline ends. The CDR3 spans 14 residues. Germline V lookup: CDR1 SGHNT, CDR2 YENEEA.

The genes are TRBV5-6 and TRBJ2-2; 10 bases align to TRBD2. J gave up 5 bases and V 0 bases, and 13 bases lay outside the gene matches. This CDR3 is 19 amino acids long. CDR1 and CDR2 (germline): SGHDT, YYEEEE. The CDR3 loop is CASSLGPALAGGRTGELFF. The CDR3 DNA sequence: TGTGCCAGCAGCTTGGGCCCGGCATTAGCGGGAGGAAGAACCGGGGAGCTGTTTTTT.

The chain joins TRBV27 to TRBJ1-6; 7 nucleotides match TRBD1. J gave up 8 bases and V 10 bases, and 11 bases lay outside the gene matches. CDR1 and CDR2 from the germline V gene are MNHEY and SMNVEV (reference sequence). The CDR3 loop spans 14 amino acids. The chain's CDR3 is CATRAGQLYSPLHF. CDR3 in DNA: TGTGCCACCAGGGCGGGACAGCTATATTCACCCCTCCACTTT.

The chain joins TRBV7-9 to TRBJ1-1; 7 bases line up with TRBD1. The CDR3 sequence is 13 residues long. Germline trimming cut 3 bases from V and 5 bases from J; bases unmatched to any gene: 3. Germline CDR1 and CDR2: SEHNR and FQNEAQ (reference sequence). The CDR3 loop reads CASSFEQGTEAFF. DNA of the CDR3: TGTGCCAGCAGCTTTGAACAGGGGACTGAAGCTTTCTTT.